The source of this TCR beta chain is a study of T cells after yellow fever vaccination. Study overall: Preparation of the low-cell-number fractions used SMART-Seq v4 Ultra Low Input. Study-level results: Weaker in magnitude, the secondary response showed a faster peak on day 5 versus 15. Subsequent to the booster, the majority of primary-vaccination clones reappeared (96% CD4, 70% to 90% CD8).

Germline assignment: CDR1 MGHRA and CDR2 YSYEKL. The V end lost 6 bases, the J end lost 4 bases, and 12 bases lay between the germline ends. There are 14 residues in the CDR3. The 5'RACE template-switching step produced TCR cDNA and added a universal primer site and UMIs. TCRdb passed the 5' RACE reads through MiXCR, listing each CDR3 protein once. This table has 200,000 to 250,000 distinct CDR3 sequences, 3% to 3.5% appearing once. This clonotype showed up many times. Its antigen is unknown. The receptor's source is a man between 18 and 29 years old who received the YFV17D yellow fever vaccine. The source was CD4+ T cells sorted from PBMCs, collected 10 days after the yellow fever booster vaccination. The V and J genes are TRBV4-1 and TRBJ2-2; possible D gene TRBD1, 5 bases. CDR3 in DNA: TGCGCCAGCAGTCCCAGGGAAGGCACCGGGGAGCTGTTTTTT. Translation gives CASSPREGTGELFF.